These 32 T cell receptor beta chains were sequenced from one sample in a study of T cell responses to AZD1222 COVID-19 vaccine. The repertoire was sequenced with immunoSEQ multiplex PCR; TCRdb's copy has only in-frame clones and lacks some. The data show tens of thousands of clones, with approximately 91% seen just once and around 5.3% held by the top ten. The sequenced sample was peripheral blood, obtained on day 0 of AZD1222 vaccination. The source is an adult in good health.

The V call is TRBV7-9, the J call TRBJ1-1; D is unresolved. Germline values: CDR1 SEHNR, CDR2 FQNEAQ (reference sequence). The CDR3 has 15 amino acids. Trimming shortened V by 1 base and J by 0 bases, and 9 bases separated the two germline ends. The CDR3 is CASSLGRAMNTEAFF. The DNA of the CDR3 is TGTGCCAGCAGCTTAGGACGGGCCATGAACACTGAAGCTTTCTTT.

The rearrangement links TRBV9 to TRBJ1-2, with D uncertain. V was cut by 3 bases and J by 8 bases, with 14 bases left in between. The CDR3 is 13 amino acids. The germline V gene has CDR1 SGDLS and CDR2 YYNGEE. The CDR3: CASSEGRSLGYTF. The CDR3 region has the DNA TGTGCCAGCAGCGAGGGCAGGAGCCTGGGCTACACCTTC. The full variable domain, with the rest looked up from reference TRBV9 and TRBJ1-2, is DSGVTQTPKHLITATGQRVTLRCSPRSGDLSVYWYQQSLDQGLQFLIQYYNGEERAKGNILERFSAQQFPDLHSELNLSSLELGDSALYFCASSEGRSLGYTFGSGTRLTVV.

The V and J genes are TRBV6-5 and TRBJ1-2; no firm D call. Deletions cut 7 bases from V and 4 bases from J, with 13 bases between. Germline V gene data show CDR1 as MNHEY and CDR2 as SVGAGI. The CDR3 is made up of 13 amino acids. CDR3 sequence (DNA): TGTGCCAGCACCGACGGACTGCGCTATGGCTACACCTTC. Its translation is CASTDGLRYGYTF.

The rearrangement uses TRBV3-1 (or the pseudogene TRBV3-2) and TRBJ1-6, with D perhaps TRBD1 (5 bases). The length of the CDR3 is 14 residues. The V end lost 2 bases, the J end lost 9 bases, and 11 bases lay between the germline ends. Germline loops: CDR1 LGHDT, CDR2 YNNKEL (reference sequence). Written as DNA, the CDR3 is TGTGCCAGCAGCCAAATTTCGGGGACTTCACCCCTCCACTTT. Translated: CASSQISGTSPLHF.

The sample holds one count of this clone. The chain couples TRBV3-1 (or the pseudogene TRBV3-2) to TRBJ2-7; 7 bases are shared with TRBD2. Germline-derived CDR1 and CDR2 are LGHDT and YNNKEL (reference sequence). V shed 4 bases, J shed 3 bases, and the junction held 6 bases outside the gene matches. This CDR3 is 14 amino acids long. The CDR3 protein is CASSRPGGIYEQYF. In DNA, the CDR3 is TGTGCCAGCAGCCGCCCCGGGGGGATCTACGAGCAGTACTTC.

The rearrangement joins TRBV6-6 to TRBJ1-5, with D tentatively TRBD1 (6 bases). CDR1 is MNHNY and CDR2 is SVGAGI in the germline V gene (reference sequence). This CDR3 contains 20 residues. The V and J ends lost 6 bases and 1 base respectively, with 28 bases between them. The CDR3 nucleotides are TGTGCCAGCAGCCGTCCGGGGGGCGGGGCGGACTATGGAAGCAATCAGCCCCAGCATTTT. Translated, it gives CASSRPGGGADYGSNQPQHF.

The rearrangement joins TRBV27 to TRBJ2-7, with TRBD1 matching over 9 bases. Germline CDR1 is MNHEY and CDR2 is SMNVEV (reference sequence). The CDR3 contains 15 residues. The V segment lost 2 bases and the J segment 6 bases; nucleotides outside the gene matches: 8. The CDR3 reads CASSLPGQGVLEQYF. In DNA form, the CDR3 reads TGTGCCAGCAGTTTACCGGGACAGGGAGTTCTCGAGCAGTACTTC.

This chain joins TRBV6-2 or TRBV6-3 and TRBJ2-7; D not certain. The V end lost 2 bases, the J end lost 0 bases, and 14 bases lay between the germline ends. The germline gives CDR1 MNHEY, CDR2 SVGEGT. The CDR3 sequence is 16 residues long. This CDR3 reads CASSYNPRAPSYEQYF. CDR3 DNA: TGTGCCAGCAGTTACAACCCCCGCGCGCCCTCCTACGAGCAGTACTTC.

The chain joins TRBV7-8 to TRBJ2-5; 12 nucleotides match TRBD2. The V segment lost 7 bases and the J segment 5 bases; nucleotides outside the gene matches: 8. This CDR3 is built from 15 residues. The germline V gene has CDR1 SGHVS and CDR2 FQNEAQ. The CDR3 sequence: CASTGRLAGVETQYF. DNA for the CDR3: TGTGCCAGCACAGGTCGACTAGCGGGGGTTGAGACCCAGTACTTC.

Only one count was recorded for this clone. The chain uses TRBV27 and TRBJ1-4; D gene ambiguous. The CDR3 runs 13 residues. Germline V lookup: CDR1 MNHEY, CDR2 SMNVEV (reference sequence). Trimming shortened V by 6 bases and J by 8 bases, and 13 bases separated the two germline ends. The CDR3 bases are TGTGCCAGCAGGGCGGGTCGAGGGGAAAAACTGTTTTTT. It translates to CASRAGRGEKLFF. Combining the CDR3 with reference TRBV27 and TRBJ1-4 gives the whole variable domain EAQVTQNPRYLITVTGKKLTVTCSQNMNHEYMSWYRQDPGLGLRQIYYSMNVEVTDKGDVPEGYKVSRKEKRNFPLILESPSPNQTSLYFCASRAGRGEKLFFGSGTQLSVL.

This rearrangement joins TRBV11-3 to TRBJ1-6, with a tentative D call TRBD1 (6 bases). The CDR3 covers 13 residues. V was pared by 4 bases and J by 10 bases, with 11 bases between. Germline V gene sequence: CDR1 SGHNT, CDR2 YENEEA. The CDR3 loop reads CASSSGTKSPLHF. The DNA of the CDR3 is TGTGCCAGCAGCTCCGGGACAAAATCACCCCTCCACTTT.

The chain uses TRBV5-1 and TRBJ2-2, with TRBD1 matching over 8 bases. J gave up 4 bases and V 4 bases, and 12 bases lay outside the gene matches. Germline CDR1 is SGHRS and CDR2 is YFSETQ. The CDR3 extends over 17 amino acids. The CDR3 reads CASSTDPDRAGTGELFF. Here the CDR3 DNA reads TGCGCCAGCAGCACGGACCCGGACAGGGCGGGCACCGGGGAGCTGTTTTTT.

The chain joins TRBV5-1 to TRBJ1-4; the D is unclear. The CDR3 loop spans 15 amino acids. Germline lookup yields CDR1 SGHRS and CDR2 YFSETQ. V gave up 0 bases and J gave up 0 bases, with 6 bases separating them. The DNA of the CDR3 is TGCGCCAGCAGCTTGGCCGGGCCAACTAATGAAAAACTGTTTTTT. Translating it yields CASSLAGPTNEKLFF. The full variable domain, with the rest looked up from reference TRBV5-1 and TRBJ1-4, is KAGVTQTPRYLIKTRGQQVTLSCSPISGHRSVSWYQQTPGQGLQFLFEYFSETQRNKGNFPGRFSGRQFSNSRSEMNVSTLELGDSALYLCASSLAGPTNEKLFFGSGTQLSVL.

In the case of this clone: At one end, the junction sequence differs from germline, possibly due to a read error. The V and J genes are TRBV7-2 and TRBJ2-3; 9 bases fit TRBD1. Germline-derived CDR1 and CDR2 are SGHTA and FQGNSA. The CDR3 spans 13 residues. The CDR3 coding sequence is TGTGCCAGCAGCTTAGACCGGGACAGGGCTGGGAATTTT. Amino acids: CASSLDRDRAGNF. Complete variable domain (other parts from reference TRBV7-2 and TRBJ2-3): GAGVSQSPSNKVTEKGKDVELRCDPISGHTALYWYRQSLGQGLEFLIYFQGNSAPDKSGLPSDRFSAERTGGSVSTLTIQRTQQEDSAVYLCASSLDRDRAGNFGPGTRLTVL.

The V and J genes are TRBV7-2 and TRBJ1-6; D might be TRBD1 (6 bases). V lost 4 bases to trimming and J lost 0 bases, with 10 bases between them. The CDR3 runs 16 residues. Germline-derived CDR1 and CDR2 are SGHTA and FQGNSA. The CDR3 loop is CASSSTGSSYNSPLHF. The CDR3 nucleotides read TGTGCCAGCAGCTCGACAGGAAGCTCCTATAATTCACCCCTCCACTTT.

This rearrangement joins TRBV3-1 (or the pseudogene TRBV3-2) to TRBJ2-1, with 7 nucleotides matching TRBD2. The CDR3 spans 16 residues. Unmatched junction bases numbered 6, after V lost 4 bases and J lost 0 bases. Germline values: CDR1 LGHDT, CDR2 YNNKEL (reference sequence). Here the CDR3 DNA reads TGTGCCAGCAGCCCAAGAGCGGGGAGCTCCTACAATGAGCAGTTCTTC. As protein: CASSPRAGSSYNEQFF.

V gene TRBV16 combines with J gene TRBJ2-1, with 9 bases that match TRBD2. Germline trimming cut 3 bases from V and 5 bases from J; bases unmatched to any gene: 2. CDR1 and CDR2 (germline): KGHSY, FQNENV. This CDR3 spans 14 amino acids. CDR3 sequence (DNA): TGTGCCAGCAGCCATTCTAGCGGGGACAATGAGCAGTTCTTC. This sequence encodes CASSHSSGDNEQFF.

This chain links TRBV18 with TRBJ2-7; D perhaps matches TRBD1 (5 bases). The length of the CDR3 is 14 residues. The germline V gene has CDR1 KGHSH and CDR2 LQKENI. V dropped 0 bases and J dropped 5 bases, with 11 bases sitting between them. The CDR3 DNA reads TGTGCCAGCTCACCACCGACAGACCCCAACGAGCAGTACTTC. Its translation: CASSPPTDPNEQYF.

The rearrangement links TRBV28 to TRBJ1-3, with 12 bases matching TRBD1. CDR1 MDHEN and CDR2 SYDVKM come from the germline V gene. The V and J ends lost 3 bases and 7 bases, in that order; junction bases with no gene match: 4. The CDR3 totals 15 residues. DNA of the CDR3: TGTGCCAGCAGTTTGCCGGGACAGGGGGCGAACACCATATATTTT. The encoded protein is CASSLPGQGANTIYF.

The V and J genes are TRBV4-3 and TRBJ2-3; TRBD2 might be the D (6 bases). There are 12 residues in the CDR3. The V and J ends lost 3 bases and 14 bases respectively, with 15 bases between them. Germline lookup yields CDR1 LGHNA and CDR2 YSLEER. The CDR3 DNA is TGCGCCAGCAGCCAGCAAGGCGGGACGAGGTATTTT. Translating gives CASSQQGGTRYF.

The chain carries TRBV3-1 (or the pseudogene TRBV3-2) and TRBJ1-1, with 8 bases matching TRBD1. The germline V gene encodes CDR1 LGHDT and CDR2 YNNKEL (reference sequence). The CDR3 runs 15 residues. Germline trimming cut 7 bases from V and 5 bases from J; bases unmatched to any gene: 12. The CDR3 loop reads CASTVRGQGGTEAFF. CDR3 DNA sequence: TGTGCCAGCACCGTCAGGGGGCAGGGAGGGACTGAAGCTTTCTTT.

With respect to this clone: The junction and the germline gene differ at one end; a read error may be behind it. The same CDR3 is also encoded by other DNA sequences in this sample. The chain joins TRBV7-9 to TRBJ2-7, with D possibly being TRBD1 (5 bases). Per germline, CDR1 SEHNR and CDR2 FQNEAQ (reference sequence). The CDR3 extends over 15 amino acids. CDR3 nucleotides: TGTGCCAGCAGCCCCCCTTTCAGGGAAGGCTACGAGCAGTACTTT. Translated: CASSPPFREGYEQYF.

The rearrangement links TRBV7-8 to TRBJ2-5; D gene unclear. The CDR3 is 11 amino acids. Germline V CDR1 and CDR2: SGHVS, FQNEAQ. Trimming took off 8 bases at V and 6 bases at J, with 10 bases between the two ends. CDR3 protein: CASALGQTQYF. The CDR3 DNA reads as TGTGCCAGCGCCTTAGGCCAGACCCAGTACTTC.

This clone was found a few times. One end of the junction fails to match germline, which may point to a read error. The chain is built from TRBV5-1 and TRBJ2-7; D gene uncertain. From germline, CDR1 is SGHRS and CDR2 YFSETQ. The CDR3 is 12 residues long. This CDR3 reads CASRLDSYEQYF. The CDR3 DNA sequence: TGCGCCAGCAGATTGGACTCCTACGAGCAGTACTTC.

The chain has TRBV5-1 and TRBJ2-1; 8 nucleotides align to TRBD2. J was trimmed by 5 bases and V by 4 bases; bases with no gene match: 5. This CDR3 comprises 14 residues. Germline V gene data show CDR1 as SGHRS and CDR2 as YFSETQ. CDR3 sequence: CASSRSGGNNEQFF. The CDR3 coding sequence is TGCGCCAGCAGCAGAAGCGGGGGAAACAATGAGCAGTTCTTC. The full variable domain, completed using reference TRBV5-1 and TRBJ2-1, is KAGVTQTPRYLIKTRGQQVTLSCSPISGHRSVSWYQQTPGQGLQFLFEYFSETQRNKGNFPGRFSGRQFSNSRSEMNVSTLELGDSALYLCASSRSGGNNEQFFGPGTRLTVL.

The CDR3 sequence is CASSLETLRGREQFF. In nucleotides, the CDR3 is TGTGCCAGCAGCTTAGAAACCCTGAGGGGGCGTGAGCAGTTCTTC. The rearrangement joins TRBV7-2 to TRBJ2-1; 7 bases match TRBD1. The germline V gene has CDR1 SGHTA and CDR2 FQGNSA. The V and J ends lost 1 base and 9 bases, in that order; junction bases with no gene match: 9. The CDR3 is 15 amino acids.

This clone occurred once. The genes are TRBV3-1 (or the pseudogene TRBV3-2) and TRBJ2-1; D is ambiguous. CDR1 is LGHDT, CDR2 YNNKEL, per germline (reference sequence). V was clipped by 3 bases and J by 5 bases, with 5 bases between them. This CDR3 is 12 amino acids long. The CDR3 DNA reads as TGTGCCAGCAGCCACCTGAACAATGAGCAGTTCTTC. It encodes CASSHLNNEQFF.

Written as DNA, the CDR3 is TGTGCCAGCAGCTTTCGGGGCCCAGATACGCAGTATTTT. This codes for CASSFRGPDTQYF. The chain couples TRBV7-2 to TRBJ2-3; TRBD1 or TRBD2 may be the D gene (5 bases each). Germline CDR1 reads SGHTA; CDR2 reads FQGNSA. The CDR3 runs to 13 residues. V lost 3 bases and J 4 bases, leaving 8 bases between the germline ends.

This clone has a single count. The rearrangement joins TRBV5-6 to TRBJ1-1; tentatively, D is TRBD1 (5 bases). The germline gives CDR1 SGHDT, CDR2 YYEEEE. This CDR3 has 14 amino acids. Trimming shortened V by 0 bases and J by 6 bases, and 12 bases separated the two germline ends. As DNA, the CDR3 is TGTGCCAGCAGCTTGGGGGGGTATCTTTCTGAAGCTTTCTTT. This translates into CASSLGGYLSEAFF.

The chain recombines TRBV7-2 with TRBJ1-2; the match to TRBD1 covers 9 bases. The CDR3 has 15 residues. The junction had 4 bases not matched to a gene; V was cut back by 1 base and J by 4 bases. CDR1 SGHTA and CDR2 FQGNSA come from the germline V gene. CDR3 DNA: TGTGCCAGCAGCTTAGGGACAGGGGAGGTCTATGGCTACACCTTC. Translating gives CASSLGTGEVYGYTF.

The CDR3 DNA follows: TGTGCCAGCAGCTTAGCGTGGACTAATCAGCCCCAGCATTTT. Its translation: CASSLAWTNQPQHF. The gene calls are TRBV7-9 and TRBJ1-5; D is undetermined. The CDR3 totals 14 residues. Trimming stripped 0 bases from V and 4 bases from J, with 7 bases between. CDR1 and CDR2 (germline): SEHNR, FQNEAQ (reference sequence).

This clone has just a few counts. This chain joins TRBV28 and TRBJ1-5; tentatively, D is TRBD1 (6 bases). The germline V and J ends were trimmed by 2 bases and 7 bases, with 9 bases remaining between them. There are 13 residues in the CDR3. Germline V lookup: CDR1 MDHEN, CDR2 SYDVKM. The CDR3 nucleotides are TGTGCCAGCAGTTTAAGGGGGTGGCAGCCCCAGCATTTT. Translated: CASSLRGWQPQHF.